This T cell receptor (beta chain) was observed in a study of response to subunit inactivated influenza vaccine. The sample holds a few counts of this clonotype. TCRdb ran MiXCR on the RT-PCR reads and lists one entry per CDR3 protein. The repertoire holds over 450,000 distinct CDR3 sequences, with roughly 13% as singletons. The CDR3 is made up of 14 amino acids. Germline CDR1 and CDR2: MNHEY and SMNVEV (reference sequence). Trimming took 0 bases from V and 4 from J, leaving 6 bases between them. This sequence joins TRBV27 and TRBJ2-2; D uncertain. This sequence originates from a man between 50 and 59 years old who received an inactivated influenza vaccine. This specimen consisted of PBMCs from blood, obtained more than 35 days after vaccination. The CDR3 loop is CASSLSSATGELFF. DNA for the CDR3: TGTGCCAGCAGTTTATCGTCGGCCACCGGGGAGCTGTTTTTT.